These T cell receptor beta chains were read from a single sample in a study of cytomegalovirus exposure and HLA in healthy donors. Sequenced by immunoSEQ multiplex PCR; TCRdb stores in-frame clones only, minus some. This table has 100,000 or so clones, around 84% appearing once. Sequenced material: PBMCs. The receptors were sampled from a man between 18 and 35 years old in good health and CMV-seropositive. Each CDR3 is given with its conserved first and last residue. A D gene is named only where the DNA matches it firmly. Clone sizes are given selectively: once, few, many, or a class where the clone is expanded.

V gene	clone size	J gene	D gene	CDR3 protein	CDR3 DNA
TRBV6-5	.	TRBJ1-2	.	CASSYLGGGYTF	TGTGCCAGCAGTTATTTAGGAGGCGGCTACACCTTC
TRBV5-8	.	TRBJ2-3	TRBD2	CASSSGAGVGGTDTQYF	TGTGCCAGCAGCTCCGGAGCGGGAGTTGGGGGCACAGATACGCAGTATTTT
TRBV19	.	TRBJ2-7	.	CASSTAGGDEQYF	TGTGCCAGTAGTACTGCCGGGGGAGACGAGCAGTACTTC
TRBV2	.	TRBJ2-2	.	CASRASNTGELFF	TGTGCCAGCAGAGCGTCCAACACCGGGGAGCTGTTTTTT
TRBV7-2	.	TRBJ1-5	.	CASSLAGSERGQPQHF	TGTGCCAGCAGCTTAGCTGGCAGCGAAAGGGGACAGCCCCAGCATTTT
TRBV5-6	.	TRBJ1-1	.	CASSFITGGNTEAFF	TGTGCCAGCAGCTTCATAACCGGGGGGAACACTGAAGCTTTCTTT
TRBV6-1	.	TRBJ2-5	.	CASILRALETQYF	TGTGCCAGCATTCTCAGGGCTCTGGAGACCCAGTACTTC
TRBV10-1	.	TRBJ1-1	TRBD1	CASADRMDTEAFF	TGCGCCAGTGCGGACAGGATGGACACTGAAGCTTTCTTT
TRBV6-1	.	TRBJ2-1	TRBD1	CASSEGTGANEQFF	TGTGCCAGCAGTGAAGGGACAGGGGCCAATGAGCAGTTCTTC
TRBV10-1	.	TRBJ2-3	TRBD2	CASSESGRLAGTLLPRGF	TGCGCCAGCAGTGAGTCTGGGCGGCTAGCGGGAACCTTACTCCCGCGGGGTTTT
TRBV9	.	TRBJ2-3	.	CASSVGPGTDTQYF	TGTGCCAGCAGCGTGGGCCCCGGCACAGATACGCAGTATTTT
TRBV29-1	.	TRBJ2-7	.	CSVASDPYEQYF	TGCAGCGTTGCGTCAGATCCTTACGAGCAGTACTTC
TRBV7-6	.	TRBJ1-1	.	CASGSGGMNTEAFF	TGTGCCAGCGGATCTGGGGGGATGAACACTGAAGCTTTCTTT
TRBV20-1	.	TRBJ2-5	.	CSARTRETQYF	TGCAGTGCTAGGACCAGGGAGACCCAGTACTTC
TRBV2	.	TRBJ1-2	.	CASRGTSGYTF	TGTGCCAGCCGCGGGACTTCTGGCTACACCTTC
TRBV28	.	TRBJ2-5	TRBD2	CASSSTSESPYF	TGTGCCAGCAGTTCGACTAGCGAGTCCCCATACTTC
TRBV6-5	.	TRBJ2-7	TRBD1	CASSYRTGAIPYEQYF	TGTGCCAGCAGTTACAGGACAGGGGCGATCCCCTACGAGCAGTACTTC
TRBV9	.	TRBJ2-7	TRBD1	CASSASGQGLDEQYF	TGTGCCAGCAGCGCCTCGGGACAGGGTTTAGACGAGCAGTACTTC
TRBV28	.	TRBJ1-1	.	CASSEGPGTWNTEAFF	TGTGCCAGCAGTGAGGGGCCCGGGACATGGAACACTGAAGCTTTCTTT
TRBV10-3	.	TRBJ1-5	TRBD1	CAISESTGGEQPQHF	TGTGCCATCAGTGAGTCGACAGGGGGGGAACAGCCCCAGCATTTT
TRBV6-1	.	TRBJ2-7	TRBD1	CASTPGQGAWEQYF	TGTGCCAGCACTCCGGGACAGGGGGCCTGGGAGCAGTACTTC
TRBV6-6	.	TRBJ1-2	TRBD1	CASSYLQGNYGYTF	TGTGCCAGCAGTTACTTACAGGGGAACTATGGCTACACCTTC
TRBV11-3	.	TRBJ2-3	TRBD2	CASSLGLAVTDTQYF	TGTGCCAGCAGCCTTGGACTAGCGGTCACAGATACGCAGTATTTT
TRBV9	.	TRBJ2-2	TRBD2	CASSLSGKNTGELFF	TGTGCCAGCAGCCTAAGCGGGAAGAACACCGGGGAGCTGTTTTTT
TRBV30	.	TRBJ2-7	TRBD1	CAWRLQGYYEQYF	TGTGCCTGGAGGTTACAGGGGTACTACGAGCAGTACTTC
TRBV2	.	TRBJ2-3	.	CASRGLTDTQYF	TGTGCCAGCAGGGGACTCACAGATACGCAGTATTTT
TRBV27	once	TRBJ1-5	.	CASSSGQGSYQPQHF	TGTGCCAGCAGTTCTGGCCAGGGATCTTATCAGCCCCAGCATTTT
TRBV11-2	.	TRBJ1-5	.	CASSFTGNQPQHF	TGTGCCAGCAGCTTTACAGGTAATCAGCCCCAGCATTTT
TRBV7-9	.	TRBJ2-7	TRBD2	CASSLLAVNEQYF	TGTGCCAGCAGTCTTCTAGCGGTAAACGAGCAGTACTTC
TRBV7-9	.	TRBJ2-1	.	CASSLSTGEQFF	TGTGCCAGCAGCTTAAGTACGGGTGAGCAGTTCTTC
TRBV11-1	.	TRBJ2-7	.	CASSLGTSPRRSYEQYF	TGTGCCAGCAGCTTAGGGACCTCCCCGAGGAGGTCCTACGAGCAGTACTTC
TRBV4-1	.	TRBJ1-1	.	CASSQDVTVNTEAFF	TGCGCCAGCAGCCAAGACGTGACAGTTAACACTGAAGCTTTCTTT
TRBV5-6	few	TRBJ1-2	.	CASSRKGRVDYGYTF	TGTGCCAGCAGCCGTAAGGGGAGGGTGGACTATGGCTACACCTTC
TRBV10-3	few	TRBJ2-7	TRBD1	CATRQGPYEQYF	TGTGCCACTAGACAGGGACCGTACGAGCAGTACTTC
TRBV6-1	.	TRBJ2-7	TRBD1	CASSDGTGGDEQYF	TGTGCCAGCAGTGATGGGACAGGGGGCGACGAGCAGTACTTC
TRBV2	.	TRBJ2-5	.	CASSGDFQETQYF	TGTGCCAGCAGCGGGGACTTCCAAGAGACCCAGTACTTC
TRBV10-3	.	TRBJ2-1	TRBD2	CAISESTSGSDEQFF	TGTGCCATCAGTGAGTCGACTAGCGGGAGCGATGAGCAGTTCTTC
TRBV7-9	.	TRBJ2-2	TRBD1	CASSTTGGNAGELFF	TGTGCCAGCAGCACTACAGGGGGCAACGCCGGGGAGTTGTTTTTT
TRBV29-1	.	TRBJ2-1	TRBD2	CSVDVRGGNEQFF	TGCAGCGTTGATGTACGGGGGGGAAATGAGCAGTTCTTC
TRBV2	.	TRBJ2-1	.	CANTQAAGSYNEQFF	TGTGCCAACACACAGGCGGCCGGCTCCTACAATGAGCAGTTCTTC
TRBV6-6	.	TRBJ2-5	TRBD1	CASRETGSQETQYF	TGTGCCAGCAGGGAGACAGGGAGTCAAGAGACCCAGTACTTC